This T cell receptor beta chain stems from a study of brain T cells in children with intractable seizures. Points from the study as a whole: Absence of clones before surgery may stem from lower sequencing depth.

With respect to this clone: Its specificity is not known.

The CDR3 runs 15 residues. CDR1 and CDR2 (germline): MGHDK, SYGVNS. The V segment lost 4 bases and the J segment 6 bases; nucleotides outside the gene matches: 6. Time point given: blood from clinic visit 5 months post-surgery; TSC patient then seizure free. Sequencing was limited to surgery cases with top T cell transcript signatures in brain tissue. Patients received at least one anti-epileptic drug before surgery. TCRdb's copy holds only in-frame clones and misses some; the assay was immunoSEQ multiplex PCR. The sample shows about 340,000 clones, more than 85% of them seen only once. The sequences come from peripheral blood, collected roughly 5 months after surgery. V gene TRBV25-1 combines with J gene TRBJ2-1; 10 bases align to TRBD2. The sequence came from a boy in the first two years of life with tuberous sclerosis and intractable seizures. The CDR3 protein is CASSALAGAPNEQFF. In DNA, the CDR3 is TGTGCCAGCAGTGCCCTAGCGGGAGCCCCCAATGAGCAGTTCTTC.